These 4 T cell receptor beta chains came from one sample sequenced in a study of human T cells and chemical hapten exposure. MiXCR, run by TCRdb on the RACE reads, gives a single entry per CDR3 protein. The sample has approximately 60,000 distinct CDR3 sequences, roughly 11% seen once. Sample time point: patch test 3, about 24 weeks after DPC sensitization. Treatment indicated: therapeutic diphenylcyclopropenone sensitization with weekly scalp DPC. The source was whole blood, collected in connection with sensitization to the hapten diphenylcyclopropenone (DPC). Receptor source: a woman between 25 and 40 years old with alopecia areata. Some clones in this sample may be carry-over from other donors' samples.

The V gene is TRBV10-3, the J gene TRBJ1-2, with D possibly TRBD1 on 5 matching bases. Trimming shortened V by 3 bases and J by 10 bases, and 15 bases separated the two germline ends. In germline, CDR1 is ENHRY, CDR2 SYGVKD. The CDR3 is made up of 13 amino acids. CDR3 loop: CAISDFSRGLYTF. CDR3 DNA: TGTGCCATCAGTGATTTTTCCCGGGGCCTCTACACCTTC.

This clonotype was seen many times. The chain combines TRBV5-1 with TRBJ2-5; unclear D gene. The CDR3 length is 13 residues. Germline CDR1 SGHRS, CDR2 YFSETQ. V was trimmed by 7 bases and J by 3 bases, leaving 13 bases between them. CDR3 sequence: CASAYATEETQYF. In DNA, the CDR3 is TGCGCCAGCGCTTACGCTACAGAAGAGACCCAGTACTTC.

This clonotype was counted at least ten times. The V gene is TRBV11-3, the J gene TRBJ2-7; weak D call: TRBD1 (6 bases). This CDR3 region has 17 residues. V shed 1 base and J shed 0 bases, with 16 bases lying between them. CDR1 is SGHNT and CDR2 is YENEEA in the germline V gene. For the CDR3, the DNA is TGTGCCAGCAGCTTAGGGCTAAACTCACAGGGCTCCTACGAGCAGTACTTC. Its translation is CASSLGLNSQGSYEQYF.

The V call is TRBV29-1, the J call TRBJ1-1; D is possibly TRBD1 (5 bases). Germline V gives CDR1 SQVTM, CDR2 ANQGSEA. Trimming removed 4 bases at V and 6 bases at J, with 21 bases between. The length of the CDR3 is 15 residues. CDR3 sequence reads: CSVVQGPRPTSEAFF. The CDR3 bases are TGCAGCGTTGTTCAGGGACCTAGGCCAACTTCTGAAGCTTTCTTT. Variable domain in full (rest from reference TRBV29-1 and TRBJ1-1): SAVISQKPSRDICQRGTSLTIQCQVDSQVTMMFWYRQQPGQSLTLIATANQGSEATYESGFVIDKFPISRPNLTFSTLTVSNMSPEDSSIYLCSVVQGPRPTSEAFFGQGTRLTVV.